Shown below are 21 T cell receptor beta chains from a single sample sequenced in a study of control samples from healthy donors and cancer patients. Sequencing was performed with immunoSEQ multiplex PCR; in TCRdb, only in-frame clones are kept and a portion is missing. The table lists some 57,000 clones, 85% to 95% of them singletons. Specimen: blood. The receptors here all came from a man under 40 in good health.

J is TRBJ1-2 and V is TRBV7-9, with 9 bases matching TRBD1. The CDR3 is 19 amino acids. The germline V gene has CDR1 SEHNR and CDR2 FQNEAQ (reference sequence). With 2 bases clipped from V and 2 bases from J, the junction kept 15 bases outside the gene matches. In DNA form, the CDR3 reads TGTGCCAGCAGCTTACAGGGACAGGGCCCCTTAAGGATAAACTATGGCTACACCTTC. Encoded protein: CASSLQGQGPLRINYGYTF.

This chain uses TRBV5-1 with TRBJ2-1; 8 positions match TRBD2. The CDR3 contains 15 residues. Germline assignment: CDR1 SGHRS and CDR2 YFSETQ. V gave up 3 bases and J gave up 6 bases; unmatched junction bases: 8. The CDR3: CASSWGLGGVNEQFF. The CDR3 DNA sequence: TGCGCCAGCAGCTGGGGACTAGGGGGGGTCAATGAGCAGTTCTTC. Drawing the rest from reference TRBV5-1 and TRBJ2-1, the complete variable domain is KAGVTQTPRYLIKTRGQQVTLSCSPISGHRSVSWYQQTPGQGLQFLFEYFSETQRNKGNFPGRFSGRQFSNSRSEMNVSTLELGDSALYLCASSWGLGGVNEQFFGPGTRLTVL.

The chain has TRBV7-2 and TRBJ1-1, with TRBD1 matching over 7 bases. V dropped 5 bases and J dropped 8; count of bases not matched to a gene: 8. Germline values: CDR1 SGHTA, CDR2 FQGNSA. The CDR3 runs to 13 residues. As DNA, the CDR3 is TGTGCCAGCAGCCCGACAGGGTCATTCGAAGCTTTCTTT. Protein sequence: CASSPTGSFEAFF.

The chain links TRBV3-1 (or the pseudogene TRBV3-2) to TRBJ1-1; possibly TRBD1 for D (5 bases). CDR1 is LGHDT and CDR2 is YNNKEL in the germline V gene (reference sequence). The V end lost 4 bases, the J end lost 1 base, and 10 bases lay between the germline ends. There are 14 residues in the CDR3. The CDR3, as DNA: TGTGCCAGCAGCCTCAGGACATCGAACACTGAAGCTTTCTTT. Amino acids: CASSLRTSNTEAFF.

The chain uses TRBV4-1 and TRBJ1-2, with D possibly matching TRBD1 (6 bases). V was shortened by 2 bases and J by 3 bases, with 13 bases between the two germline ends. Germline loops: CDR1 MGHRA, CDR2 YSYEKL. The CDR3 length is 15 residues. Written as DNA, the CDR3 is TGCGCCAGCAGCCAAACGACTAAGGGGGACTATGGCTACACCTTC. Encoded protein: CASSQTTKGDYGYTF.

This chain joins TRBV3-1 (or the pseudogene TRBV3-2) and TRBJ2-4; TRBD2 aligns across 10 bases. V lost 8 bases and J lost 6; bases outside the gene matches: 19. CDR3 length equals 18 residues. Germline loops: CDR1 LGHDT, CDR2 YNNKEL (reference sequence). CDR3 DNA: TGTGCCAGCGGCACAGCCAGGAGGCTAGCGGGGGAGGGAAACATTCAGTACTTC. Protein product: CASGTARRLAGEGNIQYF.

The genes are TRBV6-6 and TRBJ2-5, with D perhaps being TRBD1 or TRBD2 (6 bases each). V was pared by 7 bases and J by 4 bases, with 7 bases between. Germline loops: CDR1 MNHNY, CDR2 SVGAGI (reference sequence). This CDR3 is 11 amino acids long. This CDR3 reads CASKGGETQYF. DNA for the CDR3: TGTGCCAGCAAGGGGGGAGAGACCCAGTACTTC.

The J gene is TRBJ1-2, the V gene TRBV28; unclear D gene. Trimming took 3 bases from V and 12 from J, leaving 14 bases between them. The CDR3 length is 12 residues. Per germline, CDR1 MDHEN and CDR2 SYDVKM. The CDR3 reads CASSFGLEHDTF. CDR3 bases: TGTGCCAGCAGTTTCGGGCTTGAACATGACACCTTC.

The chain is built from TRBV7-9 and TRBJ2-1; 9 bases align to TRBD2. In germline, CDR1 is SEHNR, CDR2 FQNEAQ (reference sequence). There are 16 residues in the CDR3. J was trimmed by 7 bases and V by 2 bases; bases with no gene match: 9. The CDR3 is CASSLPRGRALNEQFF. As DNA, the CDR3 is TGTGCCAGCAGCTTACCTCGCGGGAGGGCGCTGAATGAGCAGTTCTTC.

This clone showed up just once. The V gene is TRBV9, the J gene TRBJ2-3; TRBD1 matches 12 bases. This CDR3 contains 16 residues. Trimming at V came to 0 bases and at J to 5 bases, leaving 4 bases not matched to a gene. Germline lookup yields CDR1 SGDLS and CDR2 YYNGEE. Here the CDR3 DNA reads TGTGCCAGCAGCGTAGCAGGGACAGGGGGCCAAGATACGCAGTATTTT. Protein: CASSVAGTGGQDTQYF.

The rearrangement joins TRBV5-4 to TRBJ1-5; D unclear. The CDR3 consists of 14 residues. V lost 1 base and J lost 4, with 9 bases in between. Germline loops: CDR1 SGHNT, CDR2 YYREEE (reference sequence). The CDR3 protein is CASSLWQKNQPQHF. For the CDR3, the DNA is TGTGCCAGCAGCTTGTGGCAGAAAAATCAGCCCCAGCATTTT.

The chain carries TRBV7-3 and TRBJ2-1; 7 nucleotides match TRBD2. Trimming removed 2 bases from V and 6 bases from J; junction bases left unmatched: 7. The CDR3 totals 15 residues. Germline-derived CDR1 and CDR2 are SGHTA and FQGTGA. The CDR3 DNA sequence: TGTGCCAGCAGCTTATCCCTAGCGGCTCTCAATGAGCAGTTCTTC. Protein: CASSLSLAALNEQFF.

CDR3 sequence: CASPPGGEGTEAFF. The DNA of the CDR3 is TGTGCCAGCCCCCCGGGGGGGGAAGGCACTGAAGCTTTCTTT. The chain recombines TRBV28 with TRBJ1-1; possibly TRBD1 for D (5 bases). V was cut by 8 bases and J by 4 bases, with 17 bases left in between. Germline V gene lookup returns CDR1 MDHEN and CDR2 SYDVKM. CDR3 length equals 14 residues. Full variable domain (outside the CDR3, taken from reference TRBV28 and TRBJ1-1): DVKVTQSSRYLVKRTGEKVFLECVQDMDHENMFWYRQDPGLGLRLIYFSYDVKMKEKGDIPEGYSVSREKKERFSLILESASTNQTSMYLCASPPGGEGTEAFFGQGTRLTVV.

The chain couples TRBV9 to TRBJ1-3, with TRBD1 as a possible D gene (5 bases). CDR3 size: 15 residues. Germline V CDR1 and CDR2: SGDLS, YYNGEE. The V end was cut by 3 bases, the J end by 4 bases, with 14 bases between. DNA of the CDR3: TGTGCCAGCAGCGCCCGAAGGGACGTCGGAAACACCATATATTTT. This encodes CASSARRDVGNTIYF.

A single count supports this clone. The chain joins TRBV9 to TRBJ2-5, with a possible D match to TRBD2 (6 bases). The CDR3 runs 12 residues. V lost 4 bases to trimming and J lost 5 bases, with 9 bases between them. CDR1 is SGDLS and CDR2 is YYNGEE in the germline V gene. CDR3 sequence (DNA): TGTGCCAGCAGCCCCCGGGGGGAGACCCAGTACTTC. Translating gives CASSPRGETQYF.

The J gene is TRBJ2-1, the V gene TRBV7-3; perhaps TRBD2 as D (6 bases). The V gene's germline CDR1 is SGHTA and CDR2 FQGTGA. V lost 0 bases to trimming and J lost 1 base, with 10 bases between them. The CDR3 sequence is 16 residues long. The CDR3 protein is CASSLTVSGSYNEQFF. The CDR3 DNA reads as TGTGCCAGCAGCTTAACGGTTAGCGGTTCCTACAATGAGCAGTTCTTC.

Only one count was recorded for this clone. The rearrangement joins TRBV6-4 to TRBJ2-1, with a weak D call TRBD2 (5 bases). Germline V gene lookup returns CDR1 MRHNA and CDR2 SNTAGT. There are 13 residues in the CDR3. The V end was cut by 0 bases, the J end by 10 bases, with 10 bases between. CDR3 sequence (DNA): TGTGCCAGCAGTGACTCCGATACTAGGGAGCAGTTCTTC. Translation: CASSDSDTREQFF.

The chain uses TRBV5-5 and TRBJ2-7; D gene unclear. Between the trimmed V and J ends, which lost 7 bases and 2 bases, there was a span of 19 bases. Germline V CDR1 and CDR2: SGHKS, YYEKEE (reference sequence). The CDR3 length is 15 residues. CDR3: CASLRAAPGTYEQYF. CDR3 nucleotides: TGTGCCAGCCTACGGGCGGCTCCCGGTACCTACGAGCAGTACTTC.

CDR3 sequence: CASSLGGNTIYF. The CDR3, as DNA: TGTGCCAGCAGCCTGGGGGGTAACACCATATATTTT. The chain employs TRBV7-2 and TRBJ1-3; perhaps TRBD1 as D (5 bases). The CDR3 has 12 residues. V gave up 5 bases and J gave up 7 bases, with 9 bases separating them. Germline loops: CDR1 SGHTA, CDR2 FQGNSA.

The V call is TRBV5-4, the J call TRBJ2-3, with D tentatively TRBD2 (5 bases). Trimming stripped 2 bases from V and 6 bases from J, with 10 bases between. CDR1 is SGHNT and CDR2 is YYREEE in the germline V gene (reference sequence). The CDR3 contains 13 residues. The CDR3 sequence: CASSLEGADTQYF. The CDR3 DNA follows: TGTGCCAGCAGCTTAGAGGGAGCGGATACGCAGTATTTT.

This clone has only one observation. V gene TRBV5-1 combines with J gene TRBJ1-2; TRBD1 aligns across 8 bases. Trimming took 4 bases from V and 6 from J; bases not matched to a gene: 2. This CDR3 contains 12 residues. The germline gives CDR1 SGHRS, CDR2 YFSETQ. This chain's CDR3 is CASSLDRDGYTF. The CDR3 DNA reads TGCGCCAGCAGCCTGGACAGGGATGGCTACACCTTC.